This T cell receptor (beta chain) appears in the sequencing data of a study of T-cell reconstitution after alpha-beta-depleted transplantation in children listed by TCRdb under 2016. Background on the whole study: Using TCR repertoire profiling, the study quantitatively followed how T-cell immune reconstitution unfolded in children after TCRalphabeta/CD19-depleted allogeneic hematopoietic cell transplantation.

Ten or more counts support this clonotype. No antigen is known for it. The sample holds no much larger clone one base away, and base qualities are not on file. Library method: PCR. Sequencing used an Illumina HiSeq 2500. Molecular barcoding was employed in the preparation of TCR libraries, with unique molecular identifiers being used to normalize TCRbeta repertoire quantification. TCRdb reran the public reads through fastp at Q25 and MiXCR, keeping productive beta chains. For every CDR3 protein sequence, its rows merge into one entry that carries the most common genes and DNA. For this sample there are 600,000 to 700,000 distinct CDR3 sequences; approximately 16% appear just once. Around 0.96% of the sample goes to the ten largest clones. From the germline V gene (reference sequence), CDR1 is SEHNR and CDR2 is FQNEAQ. Its CDR3 holds 12 amino acids, cysteine through phenylalanine. Only the CDR3 part of the read is kept: 36 bases, read in frame from the first base. Trimming takes 5 bases from V and 4 bases from J, and the germline ends sit 8 bases apart.

This receptor was obtained from a human donor who donated a stem cell graft to a child with acute myeloid leukemia. The sample was PBMCs from the stem cell graft donor, taken from the stem cell graft. The sequence is built from TRBV7-9 and TRBJ1-1; there is no confident call for the D gene. Here the CDR3 is given as CASSGSSTEAFF. The bases are TGTGCCAGCAGCGGGTCCTCCACTGAAGCTTTCTTT.